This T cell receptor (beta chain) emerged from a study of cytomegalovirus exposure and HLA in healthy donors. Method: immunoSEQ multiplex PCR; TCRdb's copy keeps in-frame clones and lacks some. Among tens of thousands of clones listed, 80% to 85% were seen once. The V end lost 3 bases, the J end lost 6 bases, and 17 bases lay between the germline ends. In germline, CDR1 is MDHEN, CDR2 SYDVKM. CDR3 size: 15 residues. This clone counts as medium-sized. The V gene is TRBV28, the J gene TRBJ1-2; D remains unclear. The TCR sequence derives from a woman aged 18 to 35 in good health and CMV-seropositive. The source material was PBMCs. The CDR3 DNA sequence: TGTGCCAGCAGTTTCATAGGGAGGTATATCGATGGCTACACCTTC. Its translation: CASSFIGRYIDGYTF.